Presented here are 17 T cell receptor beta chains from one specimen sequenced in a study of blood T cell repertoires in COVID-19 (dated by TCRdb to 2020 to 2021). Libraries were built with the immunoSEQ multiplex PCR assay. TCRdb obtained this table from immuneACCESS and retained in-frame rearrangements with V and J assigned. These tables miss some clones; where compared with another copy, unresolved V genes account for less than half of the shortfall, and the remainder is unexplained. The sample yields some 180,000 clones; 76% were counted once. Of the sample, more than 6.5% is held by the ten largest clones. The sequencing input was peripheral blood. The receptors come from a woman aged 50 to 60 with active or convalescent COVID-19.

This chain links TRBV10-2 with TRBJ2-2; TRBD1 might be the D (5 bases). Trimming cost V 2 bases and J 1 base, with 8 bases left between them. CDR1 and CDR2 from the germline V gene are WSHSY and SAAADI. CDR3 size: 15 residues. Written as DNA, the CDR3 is TGCGCCAGCAGTGAGGGGCAGGGGAACACCGGGGAGCTGTTTTTT. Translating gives CASSEGQGNTGELFF.

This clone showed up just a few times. CDR3 nucleotide sequence: TGTGCCAGCAAACGCGGTGAGGGTTCCGAGCAGTACTTC. This encodes CASKRGEGSEQYF. This chain uses TRBV6-5 with TRBJ2-7; D possibly corresponds to TRBD2 (5 bases). CDR1 and CDR2 from the germline V gene are MNHEY and SVGAGI. V was clipped by 7 bases and J by 6 bases, with 16 bases between them. The CDR3 is made up of 13 amino acids.

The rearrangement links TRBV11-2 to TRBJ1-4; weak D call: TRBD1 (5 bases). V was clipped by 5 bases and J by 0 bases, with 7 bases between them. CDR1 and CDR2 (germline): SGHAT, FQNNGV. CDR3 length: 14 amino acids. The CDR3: CASSTGSTNEKLFF. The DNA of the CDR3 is TGTGCCAGCAGCACAGGATCAACTAATGAAAAACTGTTTTTT.

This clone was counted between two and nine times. CDR3 region: CASSYPVIEKLFF. The CDR3 DNA sequence: TGTGCCAGCAGCTACCCCGTTATTGAAAAACTGTTTTTT. V usage is TRBV28 and J usage is TRBJ1-4; D gene unclear. The ends were cut back, 6 bases at V and 7 bases at J, with 12 bases in the middle. The CDR3 length is 13 residues. Germline values: CDR1 MDHEN, CDR2 SYDVKM.

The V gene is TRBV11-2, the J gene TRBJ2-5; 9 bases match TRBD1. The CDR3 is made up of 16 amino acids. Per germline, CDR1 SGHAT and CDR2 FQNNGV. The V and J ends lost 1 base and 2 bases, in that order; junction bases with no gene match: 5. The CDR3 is CASSLGGTGPQETQYF. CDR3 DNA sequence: TGTGCCAGCAGCTTAGGTGGGACAGGGCCACAAGAGACCCAGTACTTC.

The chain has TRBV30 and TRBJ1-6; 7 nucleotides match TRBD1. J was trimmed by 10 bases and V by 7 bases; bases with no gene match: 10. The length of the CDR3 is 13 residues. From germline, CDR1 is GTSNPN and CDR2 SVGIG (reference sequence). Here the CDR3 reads CAYSDRMRSPLHF. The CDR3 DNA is TGTGCCTACTCGGACAGGATGCGGTCACCCCTCCACTTT. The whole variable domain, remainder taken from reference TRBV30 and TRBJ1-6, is SQTIHQWPATLVQPVGSPLSLECTVEGTSNPNLYWYRQAAGRGLQLLFYSVGIGQISSEVPQNLSASRPQDRQFILSSKKLLLSDSGFYLCAYSDRMRSPLHFGNGTRLTVT.

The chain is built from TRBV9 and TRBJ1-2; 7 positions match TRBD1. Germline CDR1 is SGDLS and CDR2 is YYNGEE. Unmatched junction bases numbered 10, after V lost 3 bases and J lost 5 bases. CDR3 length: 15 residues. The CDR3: CASSAQEGAGYGYTF. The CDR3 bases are TGTGCCAGCAGCGCCCAAGAGGGGGCGGGATATGGCTACACCTTC. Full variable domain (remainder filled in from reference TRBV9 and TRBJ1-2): DSGVTQTPKHLITATGQRVTLRCSPRSGDLSVYWYQQSLDQGLQFLIQYYNGEERAKGNILERFSAQQFPDLHSELNLSSLELGDSALYFCASSAQEGAGYGYTFGSGTRLTVV.

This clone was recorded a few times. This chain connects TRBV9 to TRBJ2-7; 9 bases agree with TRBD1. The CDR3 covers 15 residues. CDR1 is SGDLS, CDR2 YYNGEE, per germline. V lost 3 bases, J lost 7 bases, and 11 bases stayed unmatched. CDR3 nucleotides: TGTGCCAGCAGCGCCCCCGGGACAGGGATTTGGGAGCAGTACTTC. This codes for CASSAPGTGIWEQYF.

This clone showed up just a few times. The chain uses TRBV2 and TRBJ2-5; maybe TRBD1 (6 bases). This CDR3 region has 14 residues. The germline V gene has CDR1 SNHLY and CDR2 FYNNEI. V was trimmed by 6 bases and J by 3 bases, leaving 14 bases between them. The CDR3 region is CASRDSELKETQYF. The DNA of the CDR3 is TGTGCCAGCAGGGACAGTGAGTTAAAAGAGACCCAGTACTTC.

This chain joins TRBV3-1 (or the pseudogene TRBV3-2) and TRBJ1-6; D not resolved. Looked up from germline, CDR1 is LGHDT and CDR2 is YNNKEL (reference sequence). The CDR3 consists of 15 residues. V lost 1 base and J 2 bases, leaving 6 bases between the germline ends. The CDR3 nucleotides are TGTGCCAGCAGCCAAGTCACGGCCTATAATTCACCCCTCCACTTT. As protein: CASSQVTAYNSPLHF.

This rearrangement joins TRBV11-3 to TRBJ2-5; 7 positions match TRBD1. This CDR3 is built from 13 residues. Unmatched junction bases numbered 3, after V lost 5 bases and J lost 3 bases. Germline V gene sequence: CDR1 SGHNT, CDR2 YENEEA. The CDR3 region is CASSQDREETQYF. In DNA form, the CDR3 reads TGTGCCAGCAGCCAAGACAGGGAAGAGACCCAGTACTTC.

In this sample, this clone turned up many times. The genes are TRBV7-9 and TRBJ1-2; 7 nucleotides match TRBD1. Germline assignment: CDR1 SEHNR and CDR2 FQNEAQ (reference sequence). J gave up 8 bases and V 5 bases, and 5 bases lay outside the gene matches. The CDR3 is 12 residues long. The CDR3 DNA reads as TGTGCCAGCAGCCCGACAGGGCACGGCTACACCTTC. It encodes CASSPTGHGYTF.

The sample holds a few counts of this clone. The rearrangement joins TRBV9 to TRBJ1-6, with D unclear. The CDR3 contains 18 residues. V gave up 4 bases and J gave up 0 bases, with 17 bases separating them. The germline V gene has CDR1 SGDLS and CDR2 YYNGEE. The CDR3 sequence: CASSTPPGASSYNSPLHF. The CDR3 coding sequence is TGTGCCAGCAGCACACCCCCGGGAGCGAGCTCCTATAATTCACCCCTCCACTTT.

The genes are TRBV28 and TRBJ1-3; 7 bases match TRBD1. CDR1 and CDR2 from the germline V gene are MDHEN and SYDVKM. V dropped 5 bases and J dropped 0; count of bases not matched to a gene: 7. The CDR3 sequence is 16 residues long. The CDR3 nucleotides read TGTGCCAGCAGTCTCGGGACAGCGTTCTCTGGAAACACCATATATTTT. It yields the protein CASSLGTAFSGNTIYF.

The CDR3 sequence is CASSSRGSYEQYF. In nucleotides, the CDR3 is TGTGCCAGCAGCTCTCGAGGTTCCTACGAGCAGTACTTC. The chain links TRBV12-3 or TRBV12-4 to TRBJ2-7; D unclear. Deletions cut 6 bases from V and 1 base from J, with 10 bases between. This CDR3 contains 13 residues.

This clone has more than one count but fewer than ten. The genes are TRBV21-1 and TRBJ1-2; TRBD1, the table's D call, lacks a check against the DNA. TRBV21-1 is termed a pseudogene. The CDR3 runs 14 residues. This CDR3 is CASSKGDRGTGYTF. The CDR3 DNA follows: TGTGCCAGCAGCAAAGGGGACAGGGGAACTGGCTACACCTTC.

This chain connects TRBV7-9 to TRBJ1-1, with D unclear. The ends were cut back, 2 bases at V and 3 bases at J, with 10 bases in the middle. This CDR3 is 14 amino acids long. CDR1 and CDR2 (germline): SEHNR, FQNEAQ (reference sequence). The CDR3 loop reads CASSLWTPDTEAFF. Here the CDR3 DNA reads TGTGCCAGCAGCTTATGGACTCCTGACACTGAAGCTTTCTTT. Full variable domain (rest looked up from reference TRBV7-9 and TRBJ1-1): DTGVSQNPRHKITKRGQNVTFRCDPISEHNRLYWYRQTLGQGPEFLTYFQNEAQLEKSRLLSDRFSAERPKGSFSTLEIQRTEQGDSAMYLCASSLWTPDTEAFFGQGTRLTVV.